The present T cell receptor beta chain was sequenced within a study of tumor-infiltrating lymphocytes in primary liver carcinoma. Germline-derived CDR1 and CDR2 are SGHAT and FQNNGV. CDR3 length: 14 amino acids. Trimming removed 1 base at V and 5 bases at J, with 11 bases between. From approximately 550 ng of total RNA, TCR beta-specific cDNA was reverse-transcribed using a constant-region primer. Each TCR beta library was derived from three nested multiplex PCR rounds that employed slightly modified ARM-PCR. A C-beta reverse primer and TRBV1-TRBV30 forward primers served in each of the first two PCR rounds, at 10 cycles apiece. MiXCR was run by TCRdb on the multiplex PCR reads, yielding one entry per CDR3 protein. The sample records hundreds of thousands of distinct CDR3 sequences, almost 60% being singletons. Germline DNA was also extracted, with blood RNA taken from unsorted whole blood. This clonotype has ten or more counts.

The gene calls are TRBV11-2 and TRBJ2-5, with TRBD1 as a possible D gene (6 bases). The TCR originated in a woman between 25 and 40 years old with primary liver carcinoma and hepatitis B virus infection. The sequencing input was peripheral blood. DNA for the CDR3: TGTGCCAGCAGCTTAGGCAGGGGAAGTGAGACCCAGTACTTC. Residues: CASSLGRGSETQYF.